The entry below describes one TCR beta chain. The antigen is not known. This sample was included in a study of beta chain features in type 1 diabetes. Looking at the study overall: Examined across all samples were some 110 million sorted cells.

The study reverse transcribed the entire isolated RNA, so it sequenced expressed TCRB transcripts. Sequencing was performed with immunoSEQ multiplex PCR; in TCRdb, only in-frame clones are kept and a portion is missing. Among 200,000 to 300,000 clones listed, around 68% were seen once. Sorting of CD4+ naive, central memory, regulatory and stem cell-like memory cells was performed via CD45RO/CCR7/CD25/CD127/CD95/CD27. Whole-study findings and limits: In patients and controls equally, PCR might favor templates that are shorter. The naive, central memory and Treg TCRB repertoires showed an apparent similarity that was greater among patients than among healthy donors.

This CDR3 has 16 amino acids. The V end was cut by 6 bases, the J end by 1 base, with 19 bases between. Looked up from germline, CDR1 is SEHNR and CDR2 is FQNEAQ (reference sequence). The sequencing sample was made of naive CD4+ T cells from blood. The receptor's source is a young man in good health. The rearrangement joins TRBV7-9 to TRBJ2-7; either TRBD1 or TRBD2 may fit D (6 bases each). Here the CDR3 reads CASRNYDRTTSYEQYF. CDR3 sequence (DNA): TGTGCCAGCAGAAACTACGACAGGACTACGTCCTACGAGCAGTACTTC.